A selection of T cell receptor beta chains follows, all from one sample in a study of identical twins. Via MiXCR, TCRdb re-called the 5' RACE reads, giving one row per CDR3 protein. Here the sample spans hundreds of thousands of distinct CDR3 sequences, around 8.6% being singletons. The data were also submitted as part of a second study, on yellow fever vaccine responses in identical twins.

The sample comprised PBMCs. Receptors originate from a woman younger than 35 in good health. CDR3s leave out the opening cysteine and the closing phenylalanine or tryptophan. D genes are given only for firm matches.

ASSLYRVYEQY | TRBV5-6 | .
ASSGTSKDEQY | TRBV6-6 | TRBD2
ASSSIGYTDTQY | TRBV12-3/TRBV12-4 | .
ASSLDEDYGYT | TRBV5-1 | .
ASSLDTGANGYT | TRBV11-2 | .
ASSQPPDRQADTQY | TRBV4-2 | .
ASSLVPGYQPQH | TRBV5-1 | .
ATGAGGTTDTQY | TRBV28 | TRBD2
ASSQDTPLGGTPEETQY | TRBV4-2 | .
ASSGATGDGYT | TRBV6-1 | TRBD1
ASSLGSGTQY | TRBV7-3 | .
SAEVVVQETQY | TRBV20-1 | .
ASSVEARRTSYNEQF | TRBV9 | .
SARGYSLNTEAF | TRBV20-1 | .
SAPLGVELF | TRBV20-1 | .
ASVKPGQGKNT | TRBV28 | TRBD1
ASSSRGPGHNQPQH | TRBV6-2/TRBV6-3 | TRBD1
ASSFGTSGIYEQY | TRBV5-1 | TRBD2
SVLVGSYNEQF | TRBV29-1 | .
ASSPFGRVEKLF | TRBV3-1 | .
ASTSEANIQY | TRBV2 | .
SARDFGQANSYNSPLH | TRBV20-1 | .
ASGLVIGTSNRRF | TRBV7-8 | TRBD2
ASSQDRVGSYNEQF | TRBV14 | .
AISWTGRSSSYNEQF | TRBV10-3 | TRBD1
ASSDSPGANEQF | TRBV6-4 | .
ASSLVHTPDRGFPQH | TRBV5-5 | TRBD1
ASSFGERTEAF | TRBV12-3/TRBV12-4 | .
ATSRTGTSGTITDTQY | TRBV15 | TRBD2
ASSYSTSGAYNEQF | TRBV6-5 | TRBD2
ASSPDGSYGYT | TRBV5-1 | .
ASTAGGPSYEQY | TRBV7-2 | TRBD2
ASSLAGGSNEQF | TRBV7-9 | .
ASSALRAGNSPLH | TRBV18 | .
SARNTQGHGYT | TRBV20-1 | .
ASSNATGTNGYT | TRBV5-1 | .
ASSFGLAGQETQY | TRBV5-1 | TRBD2
ASSKLAGPSGDTQY | TRBV12-3/TRBV12-4 | TRBD2
ASTLGLGGTDTQY | TRBV12-3/TRBV12-4 | TRBD2
ASSLVSGSHL | TRBV7-8 | TRBD2
ASSFGTNYEGYT | TRBV5-1 | .
ASSVRGRVYTDTQY | TRBV2 | .
ASSRLARFETQY | TRBV6-1 | TRBD2
ASSTLAGGVSSYNEQF | TRBV7-6 | TRBD2
ASRWTGARSLENEQF | TRBV28 | TRBD1
ASSFDIGGNQPQH | TRBV7-9 | .
SAIAGTIYEQY | TRBV20-1 | .
AITGDGYNEQF | TRBV21-1 | .
ASAPGGASTEAF | TRBV6-4 | TRBD1
SARGVSETQY | TRBV20-1 | .
ASSVKTRDRVINEQF | TRBV21-1 | .